The rows below give T cell receptor beta chains drawn from one sample of a study of cytomegalovirus exposure and HLA in healthy donors. Profiled with immunoSEQ multiplex PCR; TCRdb holds only in-frame clones, not every one. Of approximately 120,000 clones in the sample, approximately 94% were seen once. The source material was PBMCs. These receptors all come from a woman aged 18-29 years in good health and CMV-seronegative. Each CDR3 is given with its conserved first and last residue. The D gene is left open where the match is weak. Clone size is stated in some rows and not others, as once, few, many or a class when expanded.

j_call d_call clone_size v_call cdr3_nt cdr3_aa
TRBJ2-1 TRBD2 NA TRBV2 TGTGCCAGCAGACTCAGCGGGAGGAGCTCCTACAATGAGCAGTTCTTC CASRLSGRSSYNEQFF
TRBJ1-1 TRBD1 NA TRBV6-6 TGTGCCAGCAGTTACGACAGGGGGAACACTGAAGCTTTCTTT CASSYDRGNTEAFF
TRBJ2-3 NA NA TRBV9 TGTGCCAGCAGCGAGGGTTGGCTAGCCACAGATACGCAGTATTTT CASSEGWLATDTQYF
TRBJ1-4 TRBD1 NA TRBV5-1 TGCGCCAGCAGCTTGGAGGGGGACAGAAGCGAAAAACTGTTTTTT CASSLEGDRSEKLFF
TRBJ2-1 NA NA TRBV7-2 TGTGCCAGCAGCCCCCTTGCCGCGTACCATGAGCAGTTCTTC CASSPLAAYHEQFF
TRBJ2-7 NA NA TRBV7-2 TGTGCCAGCAGCTTAGCCGGGGGTGGCAACGAGCAGTACTTC CASSLAGGGNEQYF
TRBJ2-5 NA NA TRBV12-2 TGTGCAAGTCGCCAAGCGGGGGACAGGGGTTTCCCCAACCAAGAGACCCAGTACTTC CASRQAGDRGFPNQETQYF
TRBJ2-7 TRBD1 NA TRBV5-1 TGCGCCAGCAGCGTCCGGACAGGACCATACGAGCAGTACTTC CASSVRTGPYEQYF
TRBJ2-1 TRBD2 NA TRBV9 TGTGCCAGCAGCTTCACGACGGGGGGGAATGAGCAGTTCTTC CASSFTTGGNEQFF
TRBJ2-7 NA NA TRBV2 TGTGCCATCGCAGACTGGAGGACCCACGAGCAGTACTTC CAIADWRTHEQYF
TRBJ2-3 NA NA TRBV27 TGTGCCAGCAGTTCCCCCACGAGGAGAACGCAGTATTTT CASSSPTRRTQYF
TRBJ1-4 NA NA TRBV9 TGTGCCAGCAGCGACTCCGGGACGGGGGGAGAAAAACTGTTTTTT CASSDSGTGGEKLFF
TRBJ2-5 NA NA TRBV7-7 TGTGCTAGCAGCTTGGTAGCCGGGGGGACCCAGTACTTC CASSLVAGGTQYF
TRBJ2-2 TRBD2 NA TRBV7-3 TGTGCCAGCAGCTTAAGGCTAACTCTAGCGGGCGGGGAGCTGTTTTTT CASSLRLTLAGGELFF
TRBJ1-1 NA NA TRBV2 TGTGCCAGCAGCCACCTGCCGGGACACGCTACTGCTGCTTTCTTT CASSHLPGHATAAFF
TRBJ1-1 NA NA TRBV11-2 TGTGCCAGCAGCGAACACATAGGGGTAACTGAAGCTTTCTTT CASSEHIGVTEAFF
TRBJ2-1 TRBD2 NA TRBV25-1 TGTGCCAGCAGTGAAGGTAGCGGGAGTGGACATGAGCAGTTCTTC CASSEGSGSGHEQFF
TRBJ2-7 TRBD1 NA TRBV6-5 TGTGCCAGCACGCTAGGGACAGGGCTAGACGAGCAGTACTTC CASTLGTGLDEQYF
TRBJ2-7 TRBD2 once TRBV12-5 TGTGCTAGTGGTTTGGCACAGACTAGCGGGAGTACGGGCGAGCAGTACTTC CASGLAQTSGSTGEQYF
TRBJ2-1 TRBD2 NA TRBV28 TGTGCCGTATCACCTTCCCTAGCGGATACCTACAATGAGCAGTTCTTC CAVSPSLADTYNEQFF
TRBJ2-7 TRBD2 NA TRBV2 TGTGCCAGCAGTGGGAGGACTAGCGGGGGGGCCCAGGGCTACGAGCAGTACTTC CASSGRTSGGAQGYEQYF
TRBJ2-1 TRBD1 NA TRBV2 TGTGCCAGCAGTGAGGTCCGGGACAGTGAGCAGTTCTTC CASSEVRDSEQFF
TRBJ2-7 TRBD2 once TRBV2 TGTGCCAGCAAGGGGCGGGAGGGGGCCTACGAGCAGTACTTC CASKGREGAYEQYF
TRBJ2-1 NA NA TRBV5-1 TGCGCCAGCAACAGACAGTCCTCAAGCTCCTACAATGAGCAGTTCTTC CASNRQSSSSYNEQFF
TRBJ1-5 NA once TRBV6-1 TGTGCCAGCAGTGCCCTTGGGGGGAATCAGCCCCAGCATTTT CASSALGGNQPQHF
TRBJ2-3 NA once TRBV6-1 TGTGCCAGCAGTACGGGCCTAGGAGGAGATACGCAGTATTTT CASSTGLGGDTQYF
TRBJ2-7 TRBD1 NA TRBV5-1 TGCGCCAGCAGCCCGGACAGGGGATACGACGAGCAGTACTTC CASSPDRGYDEQYF
TRBJ2-7 NA NA TRBV18 TGTGCCAGCTCACCCTCCTTAGACAACGAGCAGTACTTC CASSPSLDNEQYF
TRBJ1-2 NA NA TRBV12-5 TGTGCTAGTGGTTTGGTATCGGGTGGGTATGGCTACACCTTC CASGLVSGGYGYTF
TRBJ1-1 NA NA TRBV6-1 TGTGCCAGCGGAACTTTGAGGACTGAAGCTTTCTTT CASGTLRTEAFF
TRBJ2-5 TRBD1 NA TRBV6-6 TGTGCCAGCAGTCACCGGGACAGGGGAAAAGAGACCCAGTACTTC CASSHRDRGKETQYF
TRBJ1-1 NA NA TRBV4-2 TGTGCCAGCAGCCCACATGGAGGGTTGAACACTGAAGCTTTCTTT CASSPHGGLNTEAFF